The TCR beta chain described here comes from a study of blood T cell repertoires in COVID-19. Authors' processing steps: Amplification of reference gene primers was used by the study to estimate nucleated cell counts. The data were produced by immunoSEQ multiplex PCR, yet TCRdb's version contains in-frame clones alone and is incomplete. V, J and clone size derive from that table, while D and trimming were established from the DNA sequence. Found here are roughly 100,000 clones, roughly 82% of them singletons; the top ten hold around 13%. CDR3 length: 16 amino acids. Germline CDR1 WSHSY, CDR2 SAAADI. V shed 2 bases and J shed 4 bases, with 15 bases lying between them. This clone appeared a few times.

The genes are TRBV10-2 and TRBJ1-5; possibly TRBD1 for D (6 bases). The specimen was peripheral blood. The source of this sequence is a human donor in a cohort sampled during active COVID-19. The CDR3 region is CASSEQSGGRNQPQHF. CDR3 DNA sequence: TGCGCCAGCAGTGAGCAAAGCGGGGGCCGAAATCAGCCCCAGCATTTT.